Following are 2 T cell receptor beta chains from one sample sequenced in a study of T cell clones after liver transplantation. Clones were read by immunoSEQ multiplex PCR, and TCRdb kept only the in-frame ones, dropping some. The profile shows over 90,000 clones, 84% of them singletons. The input for sequencing was CD4+ T cells from blood, taken 45 to 50 months after liver transplant. The receptors originated from a human patient who received a liver transplant. The T cells may partly be graft donor cells.

A single count supports this clone. V gene TRBV2 combines with J gene TRBJ2-4; D gene uncertain. Trimming removed 6 bases at V and 0 bases at J, with 12 bases between. The length of the CDR3 is 15 residues. The germline V gene encodes CDR1 SNHLY and CDR2 FYNNEI. The CDR3 sequence: CASSEQTIAKNIQYF. The CDR3 DNA is TGTGCCAGCAGCGAACAAACTATAGCCAAAAACATTCAGTACTTC.

A remark on this clone: The same CDR3 can be traced to other DNA sequences in this sample. This CDR3 reads CASSPGGSTGELFF. The DNA of the CDR3 is TGCGCCAGCAGCCCTGGGGGGAGTACCGGGGAGCTGTTTTTT. The V gene is TRBV5-1, the J gene TRBJ2-2; a possible D gene is TRBD2 (6 bases). The germline CDR1 and CDR2 sequences are SGHRS and YFSETQ. The CDR3 totals 14 residues. V was pared by 4 bases and J by 5 bases, with 12 bases between.